This is a list of T cell receptor beta chains from one sample in a study of shared clonotypes between healthy human individuals. Here immunoSEQ multiplex PCR was the method, and the copy in TCRdb shows in-frame clones only, minus some. The data contain 2 million or so clones, about 94% of them singletons. Material for sequencing was naive CD8+ T cells sorted from blood. The receptor source for this set is a man between 18 and 35 years old in good health. CDR3s include the opening cysteine and the closing phenylalanine or tryptophan. D genes are given only for firm matches. Rows may omit the clone size; those that give it use once, few, many or a size class.

v_call,d_call,j_call,clone_size,cdr3_length,cdr3_aa,cdr3_nt
TRBV7-6,TRBD2,TRBJ2-2,NA,19,CASSPNAPSGSTNTGELFF,TGTGCCAGCAGCCCCAACGCCCCTAGCGGGAGTACGAACACCGGGGAGCTGTTTTTT
TRBV5-6,NA,TRBJ1-1,once,14,CASSLGEGRTEAFF,TGTGCCAGCAGCTTGGGTGAAGGGCGGACTGAAGCTTTCTTT
TRBV5-6,TRBD1,TRBJ2-1,NA,14,CASSLSGQSGEQFF,TGTGCCAGCAGCCTTTCGGGACAGTCGGGTGAGCAGTTCTTC
TRBV21-1,NA,TRBJ2-7,NA,14,CASSPTSGSCEQYF,TGTGCCAGCAGCCCAACTAGCGGGAGTTGCGAGCAGTACTTC
TRBV30,NA,TRBJ1-1,NA,14,CAWSVASAAGEAFF,TGTGCCTGGAGTGTAGCCAGCGCGGCAGGGGAAGCTTTCTTT
TRBV30,NA,TRBJ2-7,NA,12,CAWTHEFNEQYF,TGTGCCTGGACCCATGAGTTCAACGAGCAGTACTTC
TRBV19,NA,TRBJ1-1,NA,15,CASSMVSRLNTEAFF,TGTGCCAGTAGTATGGTAAGCCGGTTGAACACTGAAGCTTTCTTT
TRBV4-1,NA,TRBJ2-1,NA,16,CASSQGEVLAYNEQFF,TGCGCCAGCAGCCAAGGTGAGGTACTCGCCTACAATGAGCAGTTCTTC
TRBV7-9,NA,TRBJ2-7,NA,18,CASSPRSLSQQYSYEQYF,TGTGCCAGCAGCCCCCGGTCGCTTAGCCAACAATACTCCTACGAGCAGTACTTC
TRBV7-9,TRBD1,TRBJ2-3,NA,15,CASSPWTGGTDTQYF,TGTGCCAGCAGCCCGTGGACAGGGGGCACAGATACGCAGTATTTT
TRBV9,NA,TRBJ2-7,NA,13,CASSVGTSDEQYF,TGTGCCAGCAGCGTAGGTACAAGTGACGAGCAGTACTTC
TRBV2,TRBD1,TRBJ1-1,NA,13,CASSMTGYTEAFF,TGTGCCAGCAGTATGACAGGGTACACTGAAGCTTTCTTT
TRBV5-5,NA,TRBJ1-2,NA,14,CASSFGDIDYGYTF,TGTGCCAGCAGCTTTGGGGACATAGACTATGGCTACACCTTC
TRBV2,NA,TRBJ2-3,NA,15,CASGGSVTSTDTQYF,TGTGCCAGTGGGGGATCGGTAACTAGCACAGATACGCAGTATTTT
TRBV13,NA,TRBJ2-3,NA,17,CASSLVLGGINTDTQYF,TGTGCCAGCAGCTTAGTCCTTGGCGGTATTAACACAGATACGCAGTATTTT
TRBV10-3,NA,TRBJ2-3,NA,12,CAIAQETDTQYF,TGTGCCATCGCCCAAGAAACAGATACGCAGTATTTT
TRBV6-1,TRBD1,TRBJ2-7,NA,14,CASSETGAPYEQYF,TGTGCCAGCAGTGAAACAGGGGCCCCCTACGAGCAGTACTTC
TRBV5-4,NA,TRBJ1-1,NA,12,CASSPGQTEAFF,TGTGCCAGCAGCCCCGGACAGACTGAAGCTTTCTTT
TRBV29-1,NA,TRBJ2-7,NA,11,CSAKDIYEQYF,TGCAGCGCCAAGGATATCTACGAGCAGTACTTC
TRBV25-1,NA,TRBJ2-1,NA,11,CASITGHEQFF,TGTGCCAGCATCACAGGGCATGAGCAGTTCTTC
TRBV30,NA,TRBJ2-7,NA,11,CAWGPGDEQYF,TGTGCCTGGGGCCCAGGGGACGAGCAGTACTTC
TRBV7-9,TRBD1,TRBJ2-1,NA,15,CASSSTGGSYNEQFF,TGTGCCAGCAGCTCTACAGGGGGCTCCTACAATGAGCAGTTCTTC
TRBV7-3,TRBD2,TRBJ2-1,NA,15,CASAPDGGAYNEQFF,TGTGCCAGCGCCCCAGACGGGGGGGCTTACAATGAGCAGTTCTTC
TRBV5-6,TRBD1,TRBJ2-7,NA,14,CASSYGTGFGEQYF,TGTGCCAGCAGCTACGGGACAGGGTTTGGCGAGCAGTACTTC
TRBV19,NA,TRBJ1-5,NA,14,CASSIGGLGQPQHF,TGTGCCAGTAGTATTGGGGGGCTGGGTCAGCCCCAGCATTTT
TRBV6-5,NA,TRBJ2-1,NA,11,CASSYSNEQFF,TGTGCCAGCAGTTACAGCAATGAGCAGTTCTTC
TRBV2,NA,TRBJ1-6,NA,18,CASSEGSFEGVLESPLHF,TGTGCCAGCAGTGAGGGGTCCTTCGAGGGGGTATTGGAATCACCCCTCCACTTT
TRBV27,NA,TRBJ2-3,NA,14,CASTRGGNTDTQYF,TGTGCCAGCACCAGAGGGGGGAACACAGATACGCAGTATTTT
TRBV9,TRBD1,TRBJ2-7,NA,16,CASSARDRGFAYEQYF,TGTGCCAGCAGCGCCCGGGACAGGGGATTTGCGTACGAGCAGTACTTC
TRBV7-9,TRBD1,TRBJ1-5,NA,15,CASRLPGQGGQPQHF,TGTGCCAGCAGGTTGCCGGGACAGGGAGGTCAGCCCCAGCATTTT
TRBV27,TRBD2,TRBJ2-5,NA,15,CASSPVSGGTETQYF,TGTGCCAGCAGTCCAGTTAGCGGGGGGACAGAGACCCAGTACTTC
TRBV7-9,TRBD2,TRBJ2-7,once,16,CASDPGALADSYEQYF,TGTGCCAGCGACCCCGGGGCACTAGCGGACTCCTACGAGCAGTACTTC
TRBV5-4,NA,TRBJ2-7,NA,13,CASSLASSYEQYF,TGTGCCAGCAGCTTGGCCTCTAGCTACGAGCAGTACTTC
TRBV6-1,NA,TRBJ2-1,NA,13,CASSGPHGYEQFF,TGTGCCAGCAGTGGCCCCCACGGCTATGAGCAGTTCTTC
TRBV18,TRBD1,TRBJ1-2,once,16,CASSPPSRDRGNGYTF,TGTGCCAGCTCACCCCCCTCCAGGGACAGGGGAAATGGCTACACCTTC